Below, 20 T cell receptor beta chains from the same sample are listed, as sequenced in a study of Graves' ophthalmopathy and Graves' hyperthyroidism. RNA transcripts provided the template for amplifying TCR beta CDR3 regions. Investigators did first-round RT-PCR with HTBI primers, then second-round multiplex PCR. One entry per CDR3 protein results from TCRdb running MiXCR on the multiplex PCR reads. Among 900,000 to 1,200,000 distinct CDR3 sequences listed, less than 45% were seen once. The material sequenced was peripheral blood or thyroid tissue (not recorded which). All receptors derive from an adult man with Graves' hyperthyroidism.

About this clonotype itself: This may come from a read error, since a much larger clone is one base off. No conserved phenylalanine or tryptophan ends this CDR3, so it is likely a read error. The genes are TRBV12-3 or TRBV12-4 and TRBJ1-5; 9 bases are shared with TRBD1. Trimming at V came to 4 bases and at J to 3 bases, leaving 4 bases not matched to a gene. The CDR3 has 15 amino acids. The CDR3 DNA reads TGTGCCAGCAGTTCCGGGACAGGGTACAATCAGCCCCAGCATTCT. Amino acids: CASSSGTGYNQPQHS.

This chain connects TRBV28 to TRBJ1-2, with D perhaps matching TRBD1 (5 bases). Germline V gene lookup returns CDR1 MDHEN and CDR2 SYDVKM. With 4 bases removed from V and 7 bases from J, the gap between germline ends came to 19 bases. The CDR3 is 15 residues long. CDR3 residues: CASSSSGLSSAGYTF. DNA of the CDR3: TGTGCCAGCAGTTCCTCAGGGTTGAGTTCAGCTGGCTACACCTTC.

The chain uses TRBV24-1 and TRBJ2-7; D assignment may be TRBD1 or TRBD2 (6 bases each). Germline lookup yields CDR1 KGHDR and CDR2 SFDVKD. V was pared by 5 bases and J by 2 bases, with 12 bases between. This CDR3 is built from 14 residues. The CDR3 reads CATSAAGQAYEQYF. CDR3 DNA sequence: TGTGCCACCAGTGCCGCGGGACAAGCCTACGAGCAGTACTTC.

The genes are TRBV29-1 and TRBJ1-1; perhaps TRBD1 as D (5 bases). Trimming removed 6 bases at V and 7 bases at J, with 9 bases between. The CDR3 extends over 10 amino acids. Germline CDR1 SQVTM, CDR2 ANQGSEA. CDR3 region: CSVGRVEAFF. The CDR3 DNA reads TGCAGCGTGGGACGGGTTGAAGCTTTCTTT.

The sample holds many counts of this clonotype. The CDR3 DNA follows: TGTGCCAGTAGCATCGAGGCGGGGAGAAACTACGAGCAGTACTTC. Amino acids: CASSIEAGRNYEQYF. V and J are TRBV19 and TRBJ2-7; a weak D match, TRBD2 (6 bases). This CDR3 spans 15 amino acids. CDR1 is LNHDA, CDR2 SQIVND, per germline (reference sequence). Trimming removed 6 bases from V and 3 bases from J, with 18 bases in between.

The count of this clonotype is one. A much more abundant neighbour one base away suggests this may be a read error. The V call is TRBV14, the J call TRBJ2-2; D may be TRBD1 or TRBD2 (5 bases each). CDR3 length: 15 residues. Per germline, CDR1 SGHDN and CDR2 FVKESK. CDR3: CASSQGAGPTGELSF. The CDR3 nucleotides are TGTGCCAGCAGCCAAGGGGCAGGGCCCACCGGGGAGCTGTCTTTT. The variable domain in full, completed from reference TRBV14 and TRBJ2-2, reads EAGVTQFPSHSVIEKGQTVTLRCDPISGHDNLYWYRRVMGKEIKFLLHFVKESKQDESGMPNNRFLAERTGGTYSTLKVQPAELEDSGVYFCASSQGAGPTGELSFGEGSRLTVL.

On this clonotype: Just one base apart from a much larger clone, this may be a read error. The chain is built from TRBV20-1 and TRBJ1-6, with a possible D match to TRBD1 (5 bases). The V gene's germline CDR1 is DFQATT and CDR2 SNEGSKA (reference sequence). Trimming shortened V by 7 bases and J by 7 bases, and 17 bases separated the two germline ends. This CDR3 has 14 amino acids. CDR3 DNA sequence: TGCAGTGTTCAGGGACGGCGAGAGAATTCACCCCTCCACTTT. Protein product: CSVQGRRENSPLHF.

The gene calls are TRBV10-1 and TRBJ2-2; 7 nucleotides match TRBD1. CDR1 is WNHNN, CDR2 SYGVQD, per germline (reference sequence). This CDR3 has 15 amino acids. Trimming at V came to 3 bases and at J to 4 bases, leaving 5 bases not matched to a gene. CDR3: CASSDYRGGTGELFF. The CDR3 region has the DNA TGCGCCAGCAGTGACTACAGGGGTGGCACCGGGGAGCTGTTTTTT.

The J gene is TRBJ1-4, the V gene TRBV6-5, with unresolved D. The CDR3 is made up of 15 amino acids. V was cut by 3 bases and J by 5 bases, with 13 bases left in between. Germline V gene lookup returns CDR1 MNHEY and CDR2 SVGAGI. CDR3 sequence: CASSYYKSENEKLFF. CDR3 DNA: TGTGCCAGCAGTTATTATAAGTCAGAAAATGAAAAACTGTTTTTT.

Regarding this clonotype: Germline is not matched at one junction end, which may reflect a read error. V gene TRBV7-9 combines with J gene TRBJ1-1; TRBD1 matches at 10 bases. This CDR3 has 18 amino acids. The germline V gene encodes CDR1 SEHNR and CDR2 FQNEAQ (reference sequence). The CDR3 spells CASSQGVGTGVMNTEAFF. The DNA of the CDR3 is TGCGCCAGCAGCCAAGGTGTGGGGACAGGGGTCATGAACACTGAAGCTTTCTTT.

In its sample, this clonotype was seen a few times. The chain couples TRBV4-2 to TRBJ1-3, with a possible D match to TRBD1 (5 bases). In germline, CDR1 is LGHNA, CDR2 YNFKEQ. V was pared by 2 bases and J by 4 bases, with 12 bases between. This CDR3 has 15 residues. CDR3 nucleotide sequence: TGTGCCAGCAGCCAAACCGCAGGGCTGGGAAACACCATATATTTT. Translated, it gives CASSQTAGLGNTIYF.

The sample holds one count of this clonotype. A clone one base away is much larger, so this may be a read error. The rearrangement uses TRBV2 and TRBJ2-2; D uncertain. There are 13 residues in the CDR3. Germline V gives CDR1 SNHLY, CDR2 FYNNEI. CDR3 residues: CAGSALYTGELFF. The CDR3 nucleotides are TGTGCCGGCAGTGCCCTTTACACCGGGGAGCTGTTTTTT.

This clonotype was recorded once. This chain joins TRBV15 and TRBJ1-6, with TRBD1 as a possible D gene (6 bases). The CDR3 has 15 amino acids. With 5 bases removed from V and 0 bases from J, the gap between germline ends came to 8 bases. In germline, CDR1 is LNHNV, CDR2 YYDKDF (reference sequence). The CDR3, as DNA: TGTGCCACCAGCGAGGACAGCTCCTATAATTCACCCCTCCACTTT. Translation gives CATSEDSSYNSPLHF.

A note on this clonotype: A much larger clone lies one base from this, so it may be a read error. This sequence joins TRBV11-2 and TRBJ1-2; D call uncertain. Per the germline V gene, CDR1 is SGHAT and CDR2 is FQNNGV. The CDR3 is 13 residues long. CDR3 sequence: CAGSFSTNYGYTF. The CDR3 DNA follows: TGTGCCGGCAGCTTTTCCACTAACTATGGCTACACCTTC.

In its sample, this clonotype was seen many times. The chain couples TRBV6-5 to TRBJ2-7; TRBD2 might be the D (5 bases). Germline CDR1 is MNHEY and CDR2 is SVGAGI. Trimming left V 6 bases short and J 6 bases short, with 12 bases between. The CDR3 runs 12 residues. The DNA of the CDR3 is TGTGCCAGCAGGGACGGGATTGGCGAGCAGTACTTC. As protein: CASRDGIGEQYF.

On this clonotype itself: An end of the junction does not agree with germline; a read error may underlie this. CDR3 amino acids: CASSPRRETYEQYF. CDR3 DNA sequence: TGTGCCAGCAGCCCGCGACGTGAAACCTACGAGCAGTACTTC. The chain joins TRBV5-1 to TRBJ2-7; the D is unclear. The CDR3 totals 14 residues. Looked up from germline, CDR1 is SGHRS and CDR2 is YFSETQ.

This clonotype was seen repeatedly, ten times or more. The chain carries TRBV24-1 and TRBJ1-1; no clear D gene. This CDR3 has 15 amino acids. Deletions cut 3 bases from V and 1 base from J, with 11 bases between. Germline V gene sequence: CDR1 KGHDR, CDR2 SFDVKD. The CDR3 protein is CATSDGGRPNTEAFF. CDR3 sequence (DNA): TGTGCCACCAGTGATGGAGGCAGACCGAACACTGAAGCTTTCTTT.

This clonotype was counted between two and nine times. The chain combines TRBV12-3 or TRBV12-4 with TRBJ2-5; no firm D call. The CDR3 is made up of 14 amino acids. V dropped 3 bases and J dropped 1 base, with 9 bases sitting between them. The CDR3 spells CASSFGQPQETQYF. CDR3 in DNA: TGTGCCAGCAGTTTCGGGCAGCCCCAAGAGACCCAGTACTTC.

The chain joins TRBV25-1 to TRBJ1-2; D is possibly TRBD1 (5 bases). V lost 6 bases and J lost 4, with 15 bases in between. The CDR3 consists of 14 residues. Germline V gives CDR1 MGHDK, CDR2 SYGVNS. The CDR3 nucleotides read TGTGCCAGCAGCGTGTCCGGGACCGTCTATGGCTACACCTTC. Encoded protein: CASSVSGTVYGYTF.

Note on this clonotype: The DNA is left out, because the CDR3 cannot be placed on it with certainty; the CDR3 is given as TCRdb lists it. The rearrangement joins TRBV29-1 to TRBJ1-6; the table assigns TRBD1, which was not confirmed against the DNA. Germline values: CDR1 SQVTM, CDR2 ANQGSEA. The CDR3 adds up to 23 amino acids, both ends counted. The CDR3 here is CSVEGGWGYEQYFGPGTNSPLHF.